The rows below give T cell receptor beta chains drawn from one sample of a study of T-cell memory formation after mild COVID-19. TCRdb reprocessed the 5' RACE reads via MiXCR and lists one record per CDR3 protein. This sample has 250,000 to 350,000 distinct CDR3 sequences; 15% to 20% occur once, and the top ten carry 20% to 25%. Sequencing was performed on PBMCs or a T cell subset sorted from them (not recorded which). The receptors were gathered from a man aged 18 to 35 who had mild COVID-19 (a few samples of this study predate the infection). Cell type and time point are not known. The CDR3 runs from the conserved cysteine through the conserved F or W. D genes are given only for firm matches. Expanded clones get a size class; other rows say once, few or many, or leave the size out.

CASSYSAGGRLEQYF	TGTGCCAGCAGTTACTCGGCAGGGGGCCGGCTCGAGCAGTACTTC	TRBD1	TRBV6-2/TRBV6-3	TRBJ2-7	few
CASRFAGNDGIQYF	TGCGCCAGCCGATTCGCCGGGAATGATGGCATTCAGTACTTC	-	TRBV5-1	TRBJ2-4	few
CASSLTGVRDHSYEQYF	TGTGCCAGCAGCTTAACAGGAGTCCGGGACCACTCCTACGAGCAGTACTTC	-	TRBV5-6	TRBJ2-7	-
CASSPGLSNQPQHF	TGTGCCAGCTCACCGGGGCTTAGCAATCAGCCCCAGCATTTT	-	TRBV18	TRBJ1-5	once
CATGDRSHGELFF	TGTGCCACCGGAGACAGGTCCCATGGGGAGCTGTTTTTT	-	TRBV15	TRBJ2-2	-
CASSRDGPEQYF	TGTGCCAGCAGCCGCGACGGACCCGAGCAGTACTTC	-	TRBV6-2/TRBV6-3	TRBJ2-7	-
CASSFFPTGPNEQFF	TGTGCCAGCAGTTTCTTTCCGACGGGCCCCAATGAGCAGTTCTTC	-	TRBV28	TRBJ2-1	-
CASSHVTGEFSGANVLTF	TGTGCCAGCAGTCACGTGACAGGGGAATTCTCTGGGGCCAACGTCCTGACTTTC	TRBD1	TRBV11-2	TRBJ2-6	few
CASLGGGEQFF	TGCGCCAGCCTAGGAGGCGGTGAGCAGTTCTTC	-	TRBV5-1	TRBJ2-1	few
CSVEEKRTSYNSPLHF	TGCAGCGTTGAAGAGAAGCGGACAAGTTATAATTCACCCCTCCACTTT	-	TRBV29-1	TRBJ1-6	-
CSVDAGTGGWYGYTF	TGCAGCGTTGACGCTGGGACAGGGGGCTGGTATGGCTACACCTTC	TRBD1	TRBV29-1	TRBJ1-2	-
CASSPSAEKLFF	TGTGCCAGCAGCCCGTCGGCTGAAAAACTGTTTTTT	-	TRBV6-2/TRBV6-3	TRBJ1-4	few
CASSSEGGQPQHF	TGTGCCAGCAGCTCTGAGGGGGGTCAGCCCCAGCATTTT	-	TRBV5-4	TRBJ1-5	few
CASSSYSEAFF	TGTGCCAGCAGTTCCTACAGTGAAGCTTTCTTT	-	TRBV12-3/TRBV12-4	TRBJ1-1	-
CASSRSREVLYEQYF	TGCGCCAGCAGCCGGTCAAGGGAGGTCCTCTACGAGCAGTACTTC	-	TRBV4-1	TRBJ2-7	-
CASSSDLTQTDTQYF	TGTGCCAGCAGCTCGGATTTGACCCAAACAGATACGCAGTATTTT	-	TRBV7-2	TRBJ2-3	few
CASSFSYEQYF	TGTGCCAGCAGCTTCTCCTACGAGCAGTACTTC	-	TRBV7-9	TRBJ2-7	many
CASSYSTGEQFF	TGTGCCAGCAGTTACTCCACAGGGGAGCAGTTCTTC	-	TRBV6-2/TRBV6-3	TRBJ2-1	-
CASSVNGVMNTEAFF	TGCGCCAGCAGCGTGAACGGGGTGATGAACACTGAAGCTTTCTTT	-	TRBV5-1	TRBJ1-1	few
CASSLGFAGSYEQYF	TGTGCCAGCAGCTTGGGTTTTGCGGGCTCCTACGAGCAGTACTTC	-	TRBV5-5	TRBJ2-7	few
CASSPLPQNGYTF	TGCGCCAGCAGCCCTCTCCCCCAGAATGGCTACACCTTC	-	TRBV4-1	TRBJ1-2	few
CASTRGDGNSPLHF	TGCGCCAGCACCCGGGGGGATGGTAATTCACCCCTCCACTTT	-	TRBV5-1	TRBJ1-6	few
CASSTGEEETQYF	TGTGCCAGCAGTACAGGGGAGGAAGAGACCCAGTACTTC	-	TRBV6-6	TRBJ2-5	-
CASSLRPRNTEAFF	TGCGCCAGCAGCCTACGCCCCAGGAACACTGAAGCTTTCTTT	-	TRBV4-3	TRBJ1-1	-
CSARAVSPGSPLHF	TGCAGTGCTAGAGCTGTCTCTCCGGGTTCACCCCTCCACTTT	-	TRBV20-1	TRBJ1-6	-
CASSKQDLPLHF	TGTGCCAGCTCAAAACAGGATTTACCCCTCCACTTT	-	TRBV18	TRBJ1-6	-
CASSFRQGNTIYF	TGTGCCAGCAGTTTCAGACAGGGAAACACCATATATTTT	-	TRBV12-3/TRBV12-4	TRBJ1-3	many
CASSEGRGDTQYF	TGTGCCAGCAGTGAAGGGCGGGGTGATACGCAGTATTTT	-	TRBV2	TRBJ2-3	-
CASSLGQSEETQYF	TGCGCCAGCAGCTTGGGGCAGTCGGAGGAGACCCAGTACTTC	-	TRBV5-1	TRBJ2-5	-